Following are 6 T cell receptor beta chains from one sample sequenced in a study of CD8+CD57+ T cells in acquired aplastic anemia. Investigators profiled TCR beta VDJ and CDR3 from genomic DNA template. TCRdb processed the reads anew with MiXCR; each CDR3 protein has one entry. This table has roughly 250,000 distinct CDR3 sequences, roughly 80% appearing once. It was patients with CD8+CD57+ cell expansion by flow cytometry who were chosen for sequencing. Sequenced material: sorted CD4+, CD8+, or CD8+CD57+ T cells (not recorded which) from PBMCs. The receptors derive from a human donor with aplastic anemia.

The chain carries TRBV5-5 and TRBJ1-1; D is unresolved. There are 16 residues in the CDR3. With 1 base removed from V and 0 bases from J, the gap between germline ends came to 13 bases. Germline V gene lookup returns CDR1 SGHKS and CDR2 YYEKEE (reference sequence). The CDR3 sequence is CASSLTSVVLNTEAFF. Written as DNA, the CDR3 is TGTGCCAGCAGCTTGACCAGCGTCGTCTTGAACACTGAAGCTTTCTTT.

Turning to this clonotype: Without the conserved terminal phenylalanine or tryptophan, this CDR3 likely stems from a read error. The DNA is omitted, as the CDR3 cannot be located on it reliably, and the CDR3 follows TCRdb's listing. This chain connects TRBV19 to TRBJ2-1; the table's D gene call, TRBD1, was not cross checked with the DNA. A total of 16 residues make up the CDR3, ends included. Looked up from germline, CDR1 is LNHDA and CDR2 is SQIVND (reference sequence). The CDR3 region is CASSIINGGGNDQYFV.

The CDR3 region is CASSPGTGAVTDTQYF. CDR3 DNA sequence: TGTGCCAGCAGCCCCGGGACAGGGGCCGTCACAGATACGCAGTATTTT. The chain couples TRBV7-9 to TRBJ2-3, with 10 bases aligning to TRBD1. Germline V lookup: CDR1 SEHNR, CDR2 FQNEAQ (reference sequence). This CDR3 is 16 amino acids long. Unmatched junction bases numbered 7, after V lost 5 bases and J lost 2 bases.

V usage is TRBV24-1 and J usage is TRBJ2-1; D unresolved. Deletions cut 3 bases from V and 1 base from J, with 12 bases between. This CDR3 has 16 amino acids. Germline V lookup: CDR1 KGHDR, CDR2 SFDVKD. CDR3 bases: TGTGCCACCAGTGATGGGGATGTTGGATCCTACAATGAGCAGTTCTTC. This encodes CATSDGDVGSYNEQFF.

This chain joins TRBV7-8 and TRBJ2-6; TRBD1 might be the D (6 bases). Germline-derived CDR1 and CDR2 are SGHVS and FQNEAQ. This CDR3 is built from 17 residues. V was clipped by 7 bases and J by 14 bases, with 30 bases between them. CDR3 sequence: CASTLGGVPYTQYFLTF. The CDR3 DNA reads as TGTGCCAGCACCCTAGGGGGAGTTCCCTATACGCAGTATTTCCTGACTTTC.

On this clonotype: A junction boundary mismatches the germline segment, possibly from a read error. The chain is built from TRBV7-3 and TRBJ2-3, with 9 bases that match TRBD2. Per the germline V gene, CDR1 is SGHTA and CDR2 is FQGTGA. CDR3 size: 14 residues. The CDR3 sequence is CASTLAGVPDRPYF. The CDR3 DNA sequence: TGTGCCAGCACCTTAGCGGGAGTCCCCGATAGGCCCTATTTT.